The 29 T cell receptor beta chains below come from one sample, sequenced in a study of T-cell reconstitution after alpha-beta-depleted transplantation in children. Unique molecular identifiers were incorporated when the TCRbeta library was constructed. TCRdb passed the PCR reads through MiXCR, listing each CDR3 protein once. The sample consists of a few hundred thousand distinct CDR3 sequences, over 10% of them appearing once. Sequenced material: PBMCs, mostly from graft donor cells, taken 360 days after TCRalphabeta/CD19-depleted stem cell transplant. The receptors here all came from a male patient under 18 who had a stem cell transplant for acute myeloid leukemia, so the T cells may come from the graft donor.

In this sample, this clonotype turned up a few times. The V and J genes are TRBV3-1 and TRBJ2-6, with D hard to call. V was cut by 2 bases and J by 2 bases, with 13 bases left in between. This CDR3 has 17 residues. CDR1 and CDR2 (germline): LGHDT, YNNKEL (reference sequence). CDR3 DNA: TGTGCCAGCAGCCAAAGGGTCCCAGGCCCTGGGGCCAACGTCCTGACTTTC. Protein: CASSQRVPGPGANVLTF.

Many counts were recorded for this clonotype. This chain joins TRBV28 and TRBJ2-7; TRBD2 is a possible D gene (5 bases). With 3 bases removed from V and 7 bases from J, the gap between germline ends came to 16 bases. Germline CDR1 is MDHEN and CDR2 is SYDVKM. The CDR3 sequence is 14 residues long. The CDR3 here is CASSFLAGTLEQYV. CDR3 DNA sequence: TGTGCCAGCAGTTTTCTTGCGGGCACCCTAGAGCAGTACGTC.

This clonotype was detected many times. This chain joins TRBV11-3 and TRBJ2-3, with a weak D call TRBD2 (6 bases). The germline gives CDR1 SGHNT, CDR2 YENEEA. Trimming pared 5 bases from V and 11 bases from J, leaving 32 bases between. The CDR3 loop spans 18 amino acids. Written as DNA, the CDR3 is TGTGCCAGCAGCCAAGACGGCGCAGTGGCGGGGATGGGGCGGGGGCAGTATTTT. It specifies CASSQDGAVAGMGRGQYF.

The CDR3 DNA is TGTGCCAGCAGCTTAAATGCAGGGGGCTATGGCTACACCTTC. It yields the protein CASSLNAGGYGYTF. The chain joins TRBV7-3 to TRBJ1-2, with 7 bases that match TRBD1. The CDR3 loop spans 14 amino acids. Trimming removed 1 base from V and 4 bases from J; junction bases left unmatched: 3. Germline CDR1 SGHTA, CDR2 FQGTGA.

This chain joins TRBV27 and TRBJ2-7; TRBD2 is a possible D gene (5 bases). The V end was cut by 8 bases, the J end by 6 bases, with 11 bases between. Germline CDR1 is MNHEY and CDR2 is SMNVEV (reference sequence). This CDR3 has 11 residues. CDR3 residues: CASRRETEQYF. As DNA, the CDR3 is TGTGCCAGCCGAAGGGAGACCGAGCAGTACTTC.

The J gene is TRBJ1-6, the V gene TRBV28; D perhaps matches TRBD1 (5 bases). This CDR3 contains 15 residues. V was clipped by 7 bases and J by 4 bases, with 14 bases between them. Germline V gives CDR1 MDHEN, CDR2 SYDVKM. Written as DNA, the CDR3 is TGTGCCAGCAAAGGCGGGGGGGGTTATAATTCACCCCTCCACTTT. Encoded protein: CASKGGGGYNSPLHF.

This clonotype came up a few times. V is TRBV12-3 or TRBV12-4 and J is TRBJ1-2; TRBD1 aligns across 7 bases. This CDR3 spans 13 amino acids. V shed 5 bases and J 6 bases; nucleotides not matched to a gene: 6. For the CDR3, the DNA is TGTGCCAGCAGTCCCCGGACAGGCAATGGCTACACCTTC. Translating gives CASSPRTGNGYTF.

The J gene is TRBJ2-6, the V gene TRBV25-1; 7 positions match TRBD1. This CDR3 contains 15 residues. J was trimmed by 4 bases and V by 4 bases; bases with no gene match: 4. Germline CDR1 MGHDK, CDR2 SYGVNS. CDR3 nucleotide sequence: TGTGCCAGCAGTGGCAGGGGGTACGGGGCCAACGTCCTGACTTTC. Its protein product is CASSGRGYGANVLTF. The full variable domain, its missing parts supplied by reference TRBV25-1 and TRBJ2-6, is EADIYQTPRYLVIGTGKKITLECSQTMGHDKMYWYQQDPGMELHLIHYSYGVNSTEKGDLSSESTVSRIRTEHFPLTLESARPSHTSQYLCASSGRGYGANVLTFGAGSRLTVL.

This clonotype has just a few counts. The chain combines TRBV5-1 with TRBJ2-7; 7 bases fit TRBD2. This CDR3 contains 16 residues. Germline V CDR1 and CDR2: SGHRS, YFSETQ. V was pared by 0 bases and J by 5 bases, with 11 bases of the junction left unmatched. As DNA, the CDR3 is TGCGCCAGCAGCTTGGAGCGGGACCAACCCATCGACGAGCAGTACTTC. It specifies CASSLERDQPIDEQYF.

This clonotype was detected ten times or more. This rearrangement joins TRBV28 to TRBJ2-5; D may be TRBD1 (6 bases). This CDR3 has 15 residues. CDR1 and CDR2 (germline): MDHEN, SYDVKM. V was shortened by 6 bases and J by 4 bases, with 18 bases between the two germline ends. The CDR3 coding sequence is TGTGCCAGCAGCAAAGCAGGGGTTTATGGAGAGACCCAGTACTTC. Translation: CASSKAGVYGETQYF.

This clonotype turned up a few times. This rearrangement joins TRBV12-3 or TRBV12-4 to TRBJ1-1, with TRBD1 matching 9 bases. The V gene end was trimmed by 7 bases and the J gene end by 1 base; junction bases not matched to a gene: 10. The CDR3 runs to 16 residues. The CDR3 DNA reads TGTGCCAGCACCCCCGGGACGACAGGGGGGAACACTGAAGCTTTCTTT. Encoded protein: CASTPGTTGGNTEAFF.

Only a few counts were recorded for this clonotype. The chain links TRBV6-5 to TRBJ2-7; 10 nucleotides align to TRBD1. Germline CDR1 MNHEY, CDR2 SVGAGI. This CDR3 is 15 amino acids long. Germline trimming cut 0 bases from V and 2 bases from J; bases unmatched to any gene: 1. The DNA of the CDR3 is TGTGCCAGCAGTTACTCGACAGGGGGCGCCTACGAGCAGTACTTC. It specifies CASSYSTGGAYEQYF.

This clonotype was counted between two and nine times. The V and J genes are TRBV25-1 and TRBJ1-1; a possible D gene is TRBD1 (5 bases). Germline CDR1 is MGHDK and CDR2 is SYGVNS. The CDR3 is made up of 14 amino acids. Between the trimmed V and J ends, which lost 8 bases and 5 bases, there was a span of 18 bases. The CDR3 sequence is CASAAVGGGTEAFF. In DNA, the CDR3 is TGTGCCAGCGCGGCCGTGGGGGGGGGTACTGAAGCTTTCTTT.

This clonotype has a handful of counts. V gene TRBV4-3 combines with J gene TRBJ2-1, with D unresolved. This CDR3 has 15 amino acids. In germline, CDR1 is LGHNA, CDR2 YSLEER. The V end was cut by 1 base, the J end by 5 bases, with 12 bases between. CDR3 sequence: CASSQVTDLDNEQFF. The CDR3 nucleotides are TGCGCCAGCAGCCAAGTAACCGACTTGGACAATGAGCAGTTCTTC.

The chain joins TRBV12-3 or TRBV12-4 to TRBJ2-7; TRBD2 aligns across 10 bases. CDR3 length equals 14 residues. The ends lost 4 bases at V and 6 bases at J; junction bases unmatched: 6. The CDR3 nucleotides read TGTGCCAGCAGTTCAAGCGGGAGGGCCGTCGAGCAGTACTTC. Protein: CASSSSGRAVEQYF.

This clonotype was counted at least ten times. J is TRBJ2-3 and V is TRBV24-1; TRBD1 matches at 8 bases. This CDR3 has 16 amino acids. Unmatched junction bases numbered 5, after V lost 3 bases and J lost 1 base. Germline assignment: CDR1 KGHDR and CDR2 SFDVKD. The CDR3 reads CATSDEDRVGTDTQYF. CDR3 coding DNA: TGTGCCACCAGTGATGAGGACAGGGTCGGCACAGATACGCAGTATTTT.

This CDR3 reads CATSREPRLAGLTDTQYF. The CDR3 bases are TGTGCCACCAGCAGAGAACCCCGGCTAGCGGGTTTAACAGATACGCAGTATTTT. The rearrangement uses TRBV15 and TRBJ2-3, with TRBD2 matching 8 bases. This CDR3 has 18 residues. With V trimmed by 0 bases and J by 3 bases, 11 bases remained unmatched. Looked up from germline, CDR1 is LNHNV and CDR2 is YYDKDF (reference sequence).

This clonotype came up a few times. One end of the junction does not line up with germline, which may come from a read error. The CDR3 reads CASSYSKEEVRF. DNA for the CDR3: TGTGCCAGCAGTTACTCGAAGGAGGAAGTTCGCTTC. The rearrangement links TRBV6-6 to TRBJ2-7; TRBD2 might be the D (5 bases). Germline V gene lookup returns CDR1 MNHNY and CDR2 SVGAGI (reference sequence). This CDR3 is built from 12 residues.

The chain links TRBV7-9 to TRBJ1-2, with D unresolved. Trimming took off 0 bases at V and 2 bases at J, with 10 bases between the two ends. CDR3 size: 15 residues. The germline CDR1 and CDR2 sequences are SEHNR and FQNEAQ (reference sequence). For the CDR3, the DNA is TGTGCCAGCAGCTTAGCGATCGGACTGAACTATGGCTACACCTTC. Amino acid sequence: CASSLAIGLNYGYTF.

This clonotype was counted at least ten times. CDR3 sequence (DNA): TGCAGCTCTCTAACAGGGGATTCACCCCTCCACTTT. This translates into CSSLTGDSPLHF. This rearrangement joins TRBV29-1 to TRBJ1-6, with TRBD1 identical over 7 bases. V trimming: 8 bases; J trimming: 8 bases; junction bases outside the gene matches: 6. The CDR3 loop spans 12 amino acids. In germline, CDR1 is SQVTM, CDR2 ANQGSEA. Together with reference TRBV29-1 and TRBJ1-6, the CDR3 gives the full variable domain: SAVISQKPSRDICQRGTSLTIQCQVDSQVTMMFWYRQQPGQSLTLIATANQGSEATYESGFVIDKFPISRPNLTFSTLTVSNMSPEDSSIYLCSSLTGDSPLHFGNGTRLTVT.

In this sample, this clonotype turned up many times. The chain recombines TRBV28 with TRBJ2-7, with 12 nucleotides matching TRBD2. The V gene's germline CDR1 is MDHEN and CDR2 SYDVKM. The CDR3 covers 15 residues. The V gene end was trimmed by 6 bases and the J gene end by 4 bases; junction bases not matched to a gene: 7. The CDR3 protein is CASRPGLAGPYEQYF. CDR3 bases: TGTGCCAGCAGACCGGGACTAGCGGGTCCTTACGAGCAGTACTTC.

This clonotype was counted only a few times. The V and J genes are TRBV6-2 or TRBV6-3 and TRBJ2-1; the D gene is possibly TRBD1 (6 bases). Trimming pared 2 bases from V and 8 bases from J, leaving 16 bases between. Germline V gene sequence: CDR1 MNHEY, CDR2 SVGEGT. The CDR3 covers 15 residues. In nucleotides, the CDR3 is TGTGCCAGCAGTTACGGTGCCAGGGGAAGAGATGAGCAGTTCTTC. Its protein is CASSYGARGRDEQFF.

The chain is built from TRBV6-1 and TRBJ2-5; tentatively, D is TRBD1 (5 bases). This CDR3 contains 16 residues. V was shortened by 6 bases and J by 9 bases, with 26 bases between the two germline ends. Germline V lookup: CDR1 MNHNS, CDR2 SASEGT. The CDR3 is CASRSWGRGSLLAQYF. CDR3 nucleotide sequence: TGTGCCAGCAGGTCCTGGGGTAGGGGATCCCTCCTGGCCCAGTACTTC.

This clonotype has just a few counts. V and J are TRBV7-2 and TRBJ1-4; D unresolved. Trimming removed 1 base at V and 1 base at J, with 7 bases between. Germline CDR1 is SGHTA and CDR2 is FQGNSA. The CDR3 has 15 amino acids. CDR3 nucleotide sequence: TGTGCCAGCAGCTTAGTTCCGGAAACTAATGAAAAACTGTTTTTT. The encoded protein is CASSLVPETNEKLFF.

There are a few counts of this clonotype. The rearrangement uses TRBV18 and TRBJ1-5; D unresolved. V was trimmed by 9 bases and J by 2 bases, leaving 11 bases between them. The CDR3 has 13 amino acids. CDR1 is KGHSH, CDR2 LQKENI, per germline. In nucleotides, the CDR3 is TGTGCCAGTATCCAGGACGGCAATCAGCCCCAGCATTTT. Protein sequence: CASIQDGNQPQHF.

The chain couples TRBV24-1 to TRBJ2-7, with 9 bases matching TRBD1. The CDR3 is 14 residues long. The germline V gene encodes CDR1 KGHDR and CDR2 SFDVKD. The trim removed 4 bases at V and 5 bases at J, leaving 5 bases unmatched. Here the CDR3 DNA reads TGTGCCACCAGTGAAGGACAGGGGAACAACGAGCAGTACTTC. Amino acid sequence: CATSEGQGNNEQYF.

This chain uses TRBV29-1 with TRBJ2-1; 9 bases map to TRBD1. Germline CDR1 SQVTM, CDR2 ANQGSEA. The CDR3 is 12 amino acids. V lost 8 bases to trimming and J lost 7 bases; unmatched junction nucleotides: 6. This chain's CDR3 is CSKTGGSNEQFF. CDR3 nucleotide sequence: TGCAGCAAAACAGGGGGCTCGAATGAGCAGTTCTTC.

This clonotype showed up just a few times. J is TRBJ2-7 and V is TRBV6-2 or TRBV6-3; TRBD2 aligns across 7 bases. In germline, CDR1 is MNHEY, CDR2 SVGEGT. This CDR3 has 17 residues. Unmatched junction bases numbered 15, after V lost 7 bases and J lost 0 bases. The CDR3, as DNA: TGTGCCAGCACCTACTCTTGGGGGGGTGCCTCCTCCTACGAGCAGTACTTC. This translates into CASTYSWGGASSYEQYF.

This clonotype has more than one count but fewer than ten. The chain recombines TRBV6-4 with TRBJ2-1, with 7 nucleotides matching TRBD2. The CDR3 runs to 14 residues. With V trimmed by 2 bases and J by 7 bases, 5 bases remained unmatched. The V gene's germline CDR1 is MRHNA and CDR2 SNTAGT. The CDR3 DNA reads TGTGCCAGCAGTGACGATAGAGCGGGGAATGAGCAGTTCTTC. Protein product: CASSDDRAGNEQFF.